The sequence of this TCR beta chain was determined in a study of CD8+CD57+ T cells in acquired aplastic anemia. Whole-study findings and limits: Levels of CD8+ Simpson's diversity were not significantly distinct in patients versus controls. Patients and controls were found to share fewer than 35 CD8+ CDR3 sequences.

The germline CDR1 and CDR2 sequences are KGHSH and LQKENI. The CDR3 is made up of 14 amino acids. V gave up 3 bases and J gave up 3 bases, with 8 bases separating them. By flow cytometry, patients selected for sequencing had shown an expansion of CD8+CD57+ cells. About this clonotype itself: Its specificity is unknown.

For CDR3 and TCR beta VDJ profiling, genomic DNA was the template used. Each CDR3 protein gets one entry after TCRdb re-called the reads with MiXCR. This sample has 200,000 to 250,000 distinct CDR3 sequences, with around 50% found just once. This TCR derives from a human donor with aplastic anemia. The chain combines TRBV18 with TRBJ2-2, with D perhaps TRBD1 (6 bases). The specimen was sorted CD4+, CD8+, or CD8+CD57+ T cells (not recorded which) from PBMCs. The CDR3 sequence: CASSPTGDTGELFF. CDR3 nucleotide sequence: TGTGCCAGCTCACCGACAGGAGACACCGGGGAGCTGTTTTTT. Full variable domain (remainder filled in from reference TRBV18 and TRBJ2-2): NAGVMQNPRHLVRRRGQEARLRCSPMKGHSHVYWYRQLPEEGLKFMVYLQKENIIDESGMPKERFSAEFPKEGPSILRIQQVVRGDSAAYFCASSPTGDTGELFFGEGSRLTVL.